This is a list of T cell receptor beta chains from one sample in a study of blood T cell repertoires in COVID-19. Sequenced by immunoSEQ multiplex PCR; TCRdb stores in-frame clones only, minus some. The sample lists 200,000 or so clones, 60% to 85% seen once, with around 16% in the top ten. The sample comprised peripheral blood. All receptors come from a man aged 55 to 70 with active or convalescent COVID-19. Each CDR3 is given with its conserved first and last residue. A D gene is named only where the DNA matches it firmly. Where a row states a size, it is once, few, many or the class of an expanded clone; other rows omit it.

.	TRBV9	TRBJ1-3	.	TGTGCCAGCAGCGACTCGCCAGGGAGGGCTGGAAACACCATATATTTT	CASSDSPGRAGNTIYF
.	TRBV19	TRBJ2-7	TRBD1	TGTGCCAGTAGTTCCTGGACAGGGACGAACGAGCAGTACTTC	CASSSWTGTNEQYF
.	TRBV10-3	TRBJ2-3	.	TGTGCCATCAGATATGGGAGAGCGGCAGATACGCAGTATTTT	CAIRYGRAADTQYF
few	TRBV18	TRBJ1-6	.	TGTGCCAGCTCACCTAACAGGAGAGATTCACCCCTCCACTTT	CASSPNRRDSPLHF
.	TRBV20-1	TRBJ1-1	.	TGCAGTGCCACGGGGGAGGGGGGAGCTTTCTTT	CSATGEGGAFF
.	TRBV6-5	TRBJ2-7	.	TGTGCCAGCAGCTTGGGGAGGCCCTACGAGCAGTACTTC	CASSLGRPYEQYF
many	TRBV24-1	TRBJ1-2	.	TGTGCCACCATTAGACAGTCCACCACTATTGGCTACACCTTC	CATIRQSTTIGYTF
.	TRBV10-3	TRBJ2-3	TRBD1	TGTGCCATCGGGGACAGGGGAAGCACAGATACGCAGTATTTT	CAIGDRGSTDTQYF
.	TRBV27	TRBJ2-3	.	TGTGCCAGCAGTTTATATCCCTTGGCAGTTAGCACAGATACGCAGTATTTT	CASSLYPLAVSTDTQYF
few	TRBV10-3	TRBJ2-6	.	TGTGCCACCAACTCTGGGGCCAACGTCCTGACTTTC	CATNSGANVLTF
few	TRBV27	TRBJ2-5	TRBD1	TGTGCCAGCAGCCTACTTAAAAGCAGGGGGCAAGAGACCCAGTACTTC	CASSLLKSRGQETQYF
.	TRBV20-1	TRBJ2-7	TRBD2	TGCAGTGCTAGTGCCCTGACGGGTCAAACTAGCGGGAGCTCCTACGAGCAGTACTTC	CSASALTGQTSGSSYEQYF
.	TRBV19	TRBJ1-4	.	TGTGCCAGTAGGGGAGGATGGGATGAAAAACTGTTTTTT	CASRGGWDEKLFF
.	TRBV6-2/TRBV6-3	TRBJ1-1	.	TGTGCCAGCAGCCCGCGGGTCATGGGCACTGAAGCTTTCTTT	CASSPRVMGTEAFF
.	TRBV27	TRBJ2-7	TRBD2	TGTGCCAGCAGTTTAAGTCTAGCGGCCTACGAGCAGTACTTC	CASSLSLAAYEQYF
.	TRBV6-2/TRBV6-3	TRBJ2-2	.	TGTGCCAGCAGTTACGACGGGTACGGGGAGCTGTTTTTT	CASSYDGYGELFF
.	TRBV21-1	TRBJ2-5	.	TGTGCCAGCAGCGCGCCACTAACAGGGCCGGGTTCGGAGACCCAGTACTTC	CASSAPLTGPGSETQYF
.	TRBV25-1	TRBJ1-1	TRBD1	TGTGCCAGCAGCGAGACAGGGCGGGGAACTGAAGCTTTCTTT	CASSETGRGTEAFF
.	TRBV28	TRBJ1-2	TRBD1	TGTGCCAGCAGTTCGACAGGGTCAGGTGACTATGGCTACACCTTC	CASSSTGSGDYGYTF
.	TRBV7-3	TRBJ2-5	.	TGTGCCAGCAGTCCTACCGGGAGTTTAGAGACCCAGTACTTC	CASSPTGSLETQYF
.	TRBV10-3	TRBJ1-4	.	TGTGCCACCACCGGGATCCGAGGTGAAAAACTGTTTTTT	CATTGIRGEKLFF
.	TRBV6-5	TRBJ2-5	.	TGTGCCAGCAGTTCCGGGGTGGGTGAGACCCAGTACTTC	CASSSGVGETQYF
few	TRBV3-1/TRBV3-2	TRBJ2-7	.	TGTGCCAGCAGCCCCGGTGGGGGGAGGTCTGACGAGCAGTACTTC	CASSPGGGRSDEQYF
few	TRBV2	TRBJ2-7	.	TGTGCCAGCAAGTGGGCCGACTACGAGCAGTACTTC	CASKWADYEQYF
.	TRBV5-1	TRBJ1-2	.	TGCGCCAGCAGCTTGGTTCCGGTTAACTATGGCTACACCTTC	CASSLVPVNYGYTF
.	TRBV5-1	TRBJ2-2	.	TGCGCCAGCAGCTCCCCGGTTGGAGGGCCTGCCGGGGAGCTGTTTTTT	CASSSPVGGPAGELFF
few	TRBV21-1	TRBJ2-2	.	TGTGCCAGCAGCAATGGAGGGCGGGAGAGGGTTAGCGGGGAGCTGTTTTTT	CASSNGGRERVSGELFF
few	TRBV5-1	TRBJ2-7	TRBD1	TGCGCCAGCAGCCCACAGAGACAGGGTTTTTACGAGCAGTACTTC	CASSPQRQGFYEQYF
.	TRBV14	TRBJ2-7	TRBD2	TGTGCCAGCAGTGAAGCGGGAAAGTACGAGCAGTACTTC	CASSEAGKYEQYF
.	TRBV5-8	TRBJ2-7	TRBD1	TGTGCCAGCAGCCGCCAGGGGGCCTACGAGCAGTACTTC	CASSRQGAYEQYF
.	TRBV2	TRBJ1-2	.	TGTGCCAGCAGGCAGGCGGGGGGCTACACCTTC	CASRQAGGYTF
.	TRBV10-3	TRBJ1-2	TRBD1	TGTGCCATCAGTGAGCTCGACAGGGGGCTTTATGGCTACACCTTC	CAISELDRGLYGYTF
.	TRBV18	TRBJ2-3	TRBD1	TGTGCCAGTATCGGGACAGGGGGCTCAGATACGCAGTATTTT	CASIGTGGSDTQYF
.	TRBV28	TRBJ2-7	TRBD2	TGTGCCAGCATCCAGGGACTAGCGGGCTACGAGCAGTACTTC	CASIQGLAGYEQYF
.	TRBV19	TRBJ2-1	.	TGTGCCAGTAGTATAGATCAATCGACTCTCTCAGCTACTGAGCAGTTCTTC	CASSIDQSTLSATEQFF
few	TRBV5-3	TRBJ2-4	TRBD1	TGTGCCAGAAGCCCCCTGACAGGGGAGGTAAACATTCAGTACTTC	CARSPLTGEVNIQYF
.	TRBV12-3/TRBV12-4	TRBJ2-7	.	TGTGCCAGCAGTGGGACTGGCTACGAGCAGTACTTC	CASSGTGYEQYF
.	TRBV10-3	TRBJ2-1	TRBD1	TGTGCCATCAGCGGTTCGGGACAGGGGGTGAGGAATGAGCAGTTCTTC	CAISGSGQGVRNEQFF
.	TRBV21-1	TRBJ1-1	.	TGTGCCAGCAGCAAAGAAGAGGGGAACACTGAAGCTTTCTTT	CASSKEEGNTEAFF
.	TRBV5-1	TRBJ2-6	.	TGCGCCAGCAGCTCGTCCCGGGACAACTCTGGGGCCAACGTCCTGACTTTC	CASSSSRDNSGANVLTF
.	TRBV18	TRBJ1-4	.	TGTGCCAGCTCCCGGGACATGAATGAAAAACTGTTTTTT	CASSRDMNEKLFF
.	TRBV6-5	TRBJ2-7	.	TGTGCCAGCAGGACAGGTTTTAGCTCCTACGAGCAGTACTTC	CASRTGFSSYEQYF
once	TRBV18	TRBJ1-4	.	TGTGCCAGCTCAGTCCGACAGGCCTCTAATGAAAAACTGTTTTTT	CASSVRQASNEKLFF
.	TRBV29-1	TRBJ2-1	TRBD2	TGCAGCGGGGGTAGCGGGAACCCCTACAATGAGCAGTTCTTC	CSGGSGNPYNEQFF
.	TRBV7-7	TRBJ2-7	TRBD1	TGTGCCAGCAGCCCCGACAGGGGCAACGAGCAGTACTTC	CASSPDRGNEQYF
.	TRBV28	TRBJ1-4	TRBD1	TGTGCCAGCAGTTTATGGGGACAGGGGCTCGCCGAAAAACTGTTTTTT	CASSLWGQGLAEKLFF
many	TRBV7-8	TRBJ2-6	.	TGTGCCAGCAGCGAAGCGAGCTCTGGGGCCAACGTCCTGACTTTC	CASSEASSGANVLTF
.	TRBV11-2	TRBJ2-7	.	TGTGCCAGCAGCTTATCAGCGGGCGACGAGCAGTGCTTC	CASSLSAGDEQCF
.	TRBV10-3	TRBJ1-1	.	TGTGCCATCAGTGCTAACCGGGACACTGAAGCTTTCTTT	CAISANRDTEAFF
.	TRBV20-1	TRBJ2-3	.	TGCAGTGCTAGTTTATTCGGCAGGGAGGCAGATACGCAGTATTTT	CSASLFGREADTQYF
.	TRBV28	TRBJ1-4	.	TGTGCCAGCATTCAAACAGGGTTTAATGAAAAACTGTTTTTT	CASIQTGFNEKLFF